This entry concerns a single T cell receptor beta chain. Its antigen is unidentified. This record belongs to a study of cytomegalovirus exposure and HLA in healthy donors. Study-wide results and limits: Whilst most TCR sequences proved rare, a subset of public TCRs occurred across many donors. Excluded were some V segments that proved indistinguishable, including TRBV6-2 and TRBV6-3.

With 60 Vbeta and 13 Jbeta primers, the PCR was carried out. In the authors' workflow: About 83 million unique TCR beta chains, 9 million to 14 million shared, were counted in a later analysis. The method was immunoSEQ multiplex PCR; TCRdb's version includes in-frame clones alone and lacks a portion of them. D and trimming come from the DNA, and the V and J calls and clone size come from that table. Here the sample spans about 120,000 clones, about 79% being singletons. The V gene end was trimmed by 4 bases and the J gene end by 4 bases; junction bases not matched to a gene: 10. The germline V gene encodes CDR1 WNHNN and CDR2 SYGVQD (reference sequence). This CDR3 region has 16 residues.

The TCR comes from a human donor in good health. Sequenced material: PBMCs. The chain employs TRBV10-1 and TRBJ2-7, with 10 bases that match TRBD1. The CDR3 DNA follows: TGCGCCAGCAGTGGGGAGGGAGGACAGGGGGGGTACGAGCAGTACTTC. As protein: CASSGEGGQGGYEQYF.